This paragraph covers one T cell receptor (beta chain) sequence. The source of the sample is a study of PD-L1 blockade in urothelial cancer. As for the study in general: Males with urothelial cancer arising in the bladder constituted most of the 29 patients.

Noted time point: pretreatment peripheral blood. Germline CDR1 is SGHTA and CDR2 is FQGNSA. Losses at the gene ends were 4 bases for V and 2 bases for J; bases not matched to a gene: 6. This CDR3 spans 15 amino acids. This table comes from immunoSEQ multiplex PCR, and its TCRdb copy is limited to in-frame clones, with some not included. The sample carries around 60,000 clones, about 76% recorded once. The origin of this receptor is a man between 65 and 80 years old with urothelial cancer. This material consisted of PBMCs, taken around atezolizumab (anti-PD-L1) treatment. The chain has TRBV7-2 and TRBJ2-5; 8 positions agree with TRBD1. CDR3 loop: CASSYSGQGQETQYF. The CDR3 DNA reads TGTGCCAGCAGCTACTCCGGACAGGGACAAGAGACCCAGTACTTC.